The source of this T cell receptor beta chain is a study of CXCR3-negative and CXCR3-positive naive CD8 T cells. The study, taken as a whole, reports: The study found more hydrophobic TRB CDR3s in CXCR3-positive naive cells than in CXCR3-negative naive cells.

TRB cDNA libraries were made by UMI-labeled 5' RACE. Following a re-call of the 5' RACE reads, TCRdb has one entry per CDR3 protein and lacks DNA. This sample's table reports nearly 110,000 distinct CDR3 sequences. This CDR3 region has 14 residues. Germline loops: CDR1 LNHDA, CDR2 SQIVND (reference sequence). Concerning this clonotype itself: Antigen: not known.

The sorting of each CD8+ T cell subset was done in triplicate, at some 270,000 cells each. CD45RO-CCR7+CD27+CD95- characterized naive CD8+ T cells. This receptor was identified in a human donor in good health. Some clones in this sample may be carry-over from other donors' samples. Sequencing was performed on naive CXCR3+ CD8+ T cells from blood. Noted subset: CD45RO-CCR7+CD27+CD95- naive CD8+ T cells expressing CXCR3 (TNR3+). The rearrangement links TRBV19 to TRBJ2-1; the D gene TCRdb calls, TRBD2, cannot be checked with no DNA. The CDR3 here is CASSSPSGGNEQFF.